The rows below give T cell receptor beta chains drawn from one sample of a study of OX40 agonist ivuxolimab in advanced cancers. TCRdb's table, derived via immunoSEQ multiplex PCR, lists solely in-frame clones and lacks some. This table holds over 35,000 clones, around three quarters found once. Sequences were derived from CD4+ or CD8+ T cells sorted from blood, sampled in a trial of the OX40 agonist ivuxolimab. The receptors originated from an adult with an advanced solid tumor such as melanoma, head and neck, liver or kidney cancer. CDR3s include the opening cysteine and the closing phenylalanine or tryptophan. The D gene is left open where the match is weak. For some rows the clone size is stated as once, few or many, or as a class when expanded; others skip it.

j_call clone_size d_call v_call cdr3_nt cdr3_aa
TRBJ1-1 few - TRBV18 TGTGCCAGCTCACGGATAAGGGGCTTCGACATGAACACTGAAGCTTTCTTT CASSRIRGFDMNTEAFF
TRBJ1-2 - TRBD1 TRBV29-1 TGCAGCGTTCGACAGGGAAAGGAAGGCTATGGCTACACCTTC CSVRQGKEGYGYTF
TRBJ1-2 - - TRBV19 TGTGCCAGTAGTATAACCGCCCGGTCGAACTATGGCTACACCTTC CASSITARSNYGYTF
TRBJ1-1 once - TRBV2 TGTGCCAGCAGTGAAGCGCGGGGAATTGAAGCTTTCTTT CASSEARGIEAFF
TRBJ2-3 - TRBD2 TRBV9 TGTGCCAGCAGCGTTAGCGGGGGGCTAGACACAGATACGCAGTATTTT CASSVSGGLDTDTQYF
TRBJ1-2 - - TRBV5-4 TGTGCCAGCAGCTTGGGGTCCGCAGGCGCCAGAATGGGCTACACCTTC CASSLGSAGARMGYTF
TRBJ1-2 - - TRBV5-6 TGTGCCAGCAACTGGGATACTGGTGGCTACACCTTC CASNWDTGGYTF
TRBJ1-6 medium-sized TRBD1 TRBV6-5 TGTGCCAGCAGAAGGACAGGGAATTCACCCCTCCACTTT CASRRTGNSPLHF
TRBJ1-3 - - TRBV30 TGTGCCTGGGTAGCGGGTTTTGGAAACACCATATATTTT CAWVAGFGNTIYF
TRBJ2-7 - - TRBV30 TGTGCCTGGAGTGTGCCAGGGGCGGTAATCCCCTACGAGCAGTACTTC CAWSVPGAVIPYEQYF
TRBJ2-2 - - TRBV9 TGTGCCAGCAGCGAAGACACCGGGGAGCTGTTTTTT CASSEDTGELFF
TRBJ1-2 many TRBD1 TRBV27 TGTGCCAGCAGTTTATCGGGGACAGAGGGCTACACCTTC CASSLSGTEGYTF
TRBJ2-1 - - TRBV11-2 TGTGCCAGCAGCCCATCTGATGTATGGGCTCATGAGCAGTTCTTC CASSPSDVWAHEQFF
TRBJ1-1 large - TRBV30 TGTGCCTGGTCGATGCTAGGGGCAGGGGCTTTCTTT CAWSMLGAGAFF
TRBJ1-6 few - TRBV7-9 TGTGCCAGCAGCTTAGGTGGCGATTCACCCCTCCACTTT CASSLGGDSPLHF
TRBJ1-1 few - TRBV2 TGTGCCAGCAGTTTTCTAGCGAGGCGAACTGAAGCTTTCTTT CASSFLARRTEAFF
TRBJ2-3 - TRBD2 TRBV4-1 TGCGCCAGCAGCCAGGCGCTAGCGGGCACCACAGATACGCAGTATTTT CASSQALAGTTDTQYF
TRBJ2-1 - - TRBV7-9 TGTGCCAGCAGCTGGGGCTCCGGGAGAATGGATGAGCAGTTCTTC CASSWGSGRMDEQFF
TRBJ2-3 - - TRBV7-6 TGTGCCGGCAGCTTAAACAGTAACACAGATACGCAGTATTTT CAGSLNSNTDTQYF
TRBJ2-3 - TRBD2 TRBV4-2 TGTGCCAGCAGCCCCACGGGACTAGCGACAGATACGCAGTATTTT CASSPTGLATDTQYF
TRBJ2-5 - TRBD1 TRBV5-1 TGCGCCAGCAGCTTCTCCGGGACAGGGTTGGAGACCCAGTACTTC CASSFSGTGLETQYF
TRBJ1-6 few - TRBV10-3 TGTGCCATCAGTGAGTCGACCGGTTACAATAATTCACCCCTCCACTTT CAISESTGYNNSPLHF
TRBJ1-5 - - TRBV4-1 TGCGCCAGCAGCCCGGGACGTGCCAATAGCAATCAGCCCCAGCATTTT CASSPGRANSNQPQHF
TRBJ2-7 - TRBD1 TRBV6-5 TGTGCCAGCAGTTACGGGAGACAGGGGAATTACGAGCAGTACTTC CASSYGRQGNYEQYF
TRBJ1-5 - - TRBV19 TGTGCCAGTAGTATTCTGGGCACATATAGCAATCAGCCCCAGCATTTT CASSILGTYSNQPQHF
TRBJ2-3 - - TRBV7-2 TGTGCCAGCAGCTTAGGGGGGCTGATAGATACGCAGTATTTT CASSLGGLIDTQYF